The sequence of this TCR beta chain was determined in a study of cytomegalovirus exposure and HLA in healthy donors. V dropped 9 bases and J dropped 7; count of bases not matched to a gene: 6. Germline assignment: CDR1 LNHDA and CDR2 SQIVND (reference sequence). The CDR3 totals 13 residues. On this clone: Its antigen is currently unknown.

Using immunoSEQ multiplex PCR, the repertoire was profiled, and TCRdb retains in-frame clones only, with some absent. The sample holds hundreds of thousands of clones, roughly 90% seen once. Study results and caveats: In the approximately 120 validation repertoires, a later analysis found that first-cohort TCR clusters tended to co-occur. There were under 200 TCR beta chains listed as cytomegalovirus-associated.

The source material was PBMCs. The sequence derives from a woman aged 18-29 years in good health and CMV-seronegative. V and J are TRBV19 and TRBJ2-1, with 10 bases lining up with TRBD1. This CDR3 is CASHRTGGNEQFF. CDR3 DNA sequence: TGTGCCAGCCATAGGACAGGGGGTAATGAGCAGTTCTTC.